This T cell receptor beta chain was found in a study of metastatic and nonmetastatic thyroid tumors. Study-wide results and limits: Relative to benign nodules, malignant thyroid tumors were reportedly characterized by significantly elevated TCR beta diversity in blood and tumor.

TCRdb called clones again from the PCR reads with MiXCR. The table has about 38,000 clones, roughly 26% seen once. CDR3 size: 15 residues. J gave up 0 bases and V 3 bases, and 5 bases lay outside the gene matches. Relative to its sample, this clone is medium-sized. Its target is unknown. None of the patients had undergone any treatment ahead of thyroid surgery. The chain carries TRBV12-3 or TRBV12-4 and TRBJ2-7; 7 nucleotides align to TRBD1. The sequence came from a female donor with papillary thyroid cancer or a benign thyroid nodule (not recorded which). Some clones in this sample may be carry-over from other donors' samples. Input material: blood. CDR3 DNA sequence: TGTGCCAGCAGTTTGGGGGACAGCAGCTCCTACGAGCAGTACTTC. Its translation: CASSLGDSSSYEQYF.